This passage covers 20 T cell receptor beta chains from one sample sequenced in a study of graft-versus-host responses after intestinal transplantation. Clones were read by immunoSEQ multiplex PCR, and TCRdb kept only the in-frame ones, dropping some. The table records 35,000 to 50,000 clones, over 85% of them present only once. The material sequenced was PBMCs, taken about 320 days after intestinal transplant. Every receptor here comes from a human patient who received an intestinal transplant, so some T cells may come from the graft donor.

This clone was counted a single time. The chain employs TRBV5-6 and TRBJ1-1; 9 bases line up with TRBD1. The CDR3 loop spans 13 amino acids. The ends lost 5 bases at V and 6 bases at J; junction bases unmatched: 5. Germline CDR1 and CDR2: SGHDT and YYEEEE. CDR3 sequence: CASRSDRGPEAFF. CDR3 bases: TGTGCCAGCAGATCGGACAGGGGCCCTGAAGCTTTCTTT.

The chain carries TRBV7-3 and TRBJ2-3; possible D gene TRBD1, 6 bases. V was cut by 2 bases and J by 1 base, with 10 bases left in between. The CDR3 runs 15 residues. Germline V gene data show CDR1 as SGHTA and CDR2 as FQGTGA. CDR3: CASSLESGGTDTQYF. CDR3 in DNA: TGTGCCAGCAGCTTAGAGTCAGGGGGCACAGATACGCAGTATTTT.

The chain combines TRBV5-4 with TRBJ1-4, with 7 bases lining up with TRBD1. Germline V gene data show CDR1 as SGHNT and CDR2 as YYREEE (reference sequence). V was clipped by 3 bases and J by 0 bases; unmatched bases: 5. The CDR3 covers 16 residues. The CDR3 bases are TGTGCCAGCAGCTCCCAGGGACAGCCAACTAATGAAAAACTGTTTTTT. Its translation: CASSSQGQPTNEKLFF.

The DNA for the CDR3 is TGTGCCAGCTCACTTGCACGGACAGGGGTTAGCTACGAGCAGTACTTC. The encoded protein is CASSLARTGVSYEQYF. V is TRBV18 and J is TRBJ2-7, with 9 bases that match TRBD1. J lost 3 bases, V lost 4 bases, and 10 bases had no gene match. Germline V gene sequence: CDR1 KGHSH, CDR2 LQKENI. The CDR3 is made up of 16 amino acids.

The J gene is TRBJ1-1, the V gene TRBV18; 7 bases align to TRBD1. The CDR3 loop spans 14 amino acids. Germline-derived CDR1 and CDR2 are KGHSH and LQKENI. Trimming at V came to 0 bases and at J to 4 bases, leaving 2 bases not matched to a gene. CDR3 amino acids: CASSPPAGGTEAFF. For the CDR3, the DNA is TGTGCCAGCTCACCACCGGCAGGGGGCACTGAAGCTTTCTTT.

The chain is built from TRBV6-1 and TRBJ1-1; D gene uncertain. The CDR3 totals 16 residues. V lost 0 bases to trimming and J lost 1 base, with 12 bases between them. The V gene's germline CDR1 is MNHNS and CDR2 SASEGT. CDR3 sequence reads: CASSEATSWGNTEAFF. DNA of the CDR3: TGTGCCAGCAGTGAAGCAACAAGCTGGGGGAACACTGAAGCTTTCTTT.

The gene calls are TRBV4-1 and TRBJ2-7; 10 bases agree with TRBD1. The CDR3 is 15 amino acids. Losses at the gene ends were 0 bases for V and 6 bases for J; bases not matched to a gene: 5. CDR1 MGHRA and CDR2 YSYEKL come from the germline V gene. DNA for the CDR3: TGCGCCAGCAGCCAAGAGGGGACAGGGGCCTCCGAGCAGTACTTC. Its translation is CASSQEGTGASEQYF.

This chain links TRBV2 with TRBJ1-5; no clear D. Trimming stripped 4 bases from V and 1 base from J, with 5 bases between. The germline V gene has CDR1 SNHLY and CDR2 FYNNEI. The CDR3 extends over 13 amino acids. The CDR3 coding sequence is TGTGCCAGCAGTGTCCAGAGCAATCAGCCCCAGCATTTT. Translating gives CASSVQSNQPQHF.

This chain links TRBV5-6 with TRBJ2-7; D is unclear. V lost 4 bases and J lost 1, with 15 bases in between. Germline V gene data show CDR1 as SGHDT and CDR2 as YYEEEE. The CDR3 extends over 15 amino acids. The CDR3 loop is CASSRLSQVSYEQYF. The CDR3 nucleotides are TGTGCCAGCAGCCGTCTAAGCCAGGTTTCCTACGAGCAGTACTTC.

This clone was counted once. The rearrangement uses TRBV5-6 and TRBJ2-7; D remains ambiguous. Deletions cut 6 bases from V and 4 bases from J, with 17 bases between. CDR1 is SGHDT and CDR2 is YYEEEE in the germline V gene. The CDR3 runs to 14 residues. CDR3 sequence reads: CASKKRTTTYEQYF. The CDR3 DNA reads as TGTGCCAGCAAGAAACGGACGACAACTTACGAGCAGTACTTC.

This clone occurred a few times. This chain connects TRBV7-9 to TRBJ1-3, with a tentative D call TRBD1 (5 bases). V shed 5 bases and J shed 5 bases, with 19 bases lying between them. Germline V gives CDR1 SEHNR, CDR2 FQNEAQ (reference sequence). The CDR3 is 16 residues long. The CDR3 sequence is CASSPLGPASRNTIYF. CDR3 nucleotides: TGTGCCAGCAGCCCTTTGGGGCCGGCCTCCAGAAACACCATATATTTT.

The J gene is TRBJ1-1, the V gene TRBV21-1; TRBD1 reflects the table's D call only, with no check against the DNA. TRBV21-1 is described as a pseudogene. This CDR3 has 14 residues. In nucleotides, the CDR3 is TGTGCCAGTCCTGATACTGACATGAACACTGAAGCTTTCTTT. It specifies CASPDTDMNTEAFF.

The chain joins TRBV7-9 to TRBJ2-1, with 14 positions matching TRBD2. Germline values: CDR1 SEHNR, CDR2 FQNEAQ (reference sequence). This CDR3 region has 16 residues. The J segment lost 6 bases and the V segment lost 5 bases, leaving 6 bases of the junction unmatched. CDR3 nucleotide sequence: TGTGCCAGCAGCCGACTAGCGGGAGGGCCAATCAATGAGCAGTTCTTC. Its translation is CASSRLAGGPINEQFF.

The chain combines TRBV28 with TRBJ2-3; 8 nucleotides match TRBD2. Germline V gene sequence: CDR1 MDHEN, CDR2 SYDVKM. The CDR3 contains 14 residues. Trimming took 6 bases from V and 4 from J; bases not matched to a gene: 6. CDR3 coding DNA: TGTGCCAGCAGAGGCGGGAGGTGGGCAGATACGCAGTATTTT. Amino acids: CASRGGRWADTQYF. Full variable domain (outside the CDR3, taken from reference TRBV28 and TRBJ2-3): DVKVTQSSRYLVKRTGEKVFLECVQDMDHENMFWYRQDPGLGLRLIYFSYDVKMKEKGDIPEGYSVSREKKERFSLILESASTNQTSMYLCASRGGRWADTQYFGPGTRLTVL.

The genes are TRBV10-3 and TRBJ2-7; D gene ambiguous. Looked up from germline, CDR1 is ENHRY and CDR2 is SYGVKD. Trimming shortened V by 3 bases and J by 2 bases, and 11 bases separated the two germline ends. The CDR3 is 14 amino acids. CDR3 sequence reads: CAISEEADTYEQYF. Here the CDR3 DNA reads TGTGCCATCAGTGAAGAAGCCGACACCTACGAGCAGTACTTC.

This sequence joins TRBV2 and TRBJ1-6, with a possible D match to TRBD1 (5 bases). Germline CDR1 reads SNHLY; CDR2 reads FYNNEI. This CDR3 has 13 residues. V gave up 2 bases and J gave up 11 bases, with 10 bases separating them. The chain's CDR3 is CASSERGETPLHF. CDR3 coding DNA: TGTGCCAGCAGTGAACGAGGGGAAACACCCCTCCACTTT.

This clone appeared a single time. This chain links TRBV27 with TRBJ2-5, with 10 nucleotides matching TRBD2. Trimming removed 5 bases from V and 6 bases from J; junction bases left unmatched: 18. Germline loops: CDR1 MNHEY, CDR2 SMNVEV (reference sequence). The CDR3 runs 18 residues. This CDR3 reads CASSPTIATAGGGKTQYF. Written as DNA, the CDR3 is TGTGCCAGCAGTCCGACTATCGCAACAGCGGGGGGGGGCAAGACCCAGTACTTC.

V is TRBV7-6 and J is TRBJ2-3; 16 bases line up with TRBD2. The germline gives CDR1 SGHVS, CDR2 FNYEAQ. This CDR3 has 20 residues. J gave up 2 bases and V 5 bases, and 13 bases lay outside the gene matches. The CDR3 DNA reads TGTGCCAGCAGCCCGAGACCCGGGACTAGCGGGGGGGCGGTCACAGATACGCAGTATTTT. This encodes CASSPRPGTSGGAVTDTQYF.

This clone was observed once. V usage is TRBV5-1 and J usage is TRBJ2-7; D not certain. The germline CDR1 and CDR2 sequences are SGHRS and YFSETQ. The CDR3 contains 16 residues. V lost 2 bases and J 3 bases, leaving 18 bases between the germline ends. Here the CDR3 reads CASSFSNPGTIYEQYF. Written as DNA, the CDR3 is TGCGCCAGCAGCTTCTCCAACCCCGGTACCATCTACGAGCAGTACTTC.

V usage is TRBV11-2 and J usage is TRBJ1-1; D may be TRBD1 (5 bases). Germline-derived CDR1 and CDR2 are SGHAT and FQNNGV. Trimming removed 1 base from V and 9 bases from J, with 12 bases in between. The CDR3 has 13 amino acids. The CDR3 spells CASSLAQGDKAFF. For the CDR3, the DNA is TGTGCCAGCAGCTTAGCTCAGGGTGACAAAGCTTTCTTT.